This note documents a single T cell receptor (beta chain) sequence. What it binds is unknown. The data were produced by immunoSEQ multiplex PCR, yet TCRdb's version contains in-frame clones alone and is incomplete. Of about 150,000 clones in the sample, about 93% were seen once. The CDR3 totals 15 residues. Trimming cost V 3 bases and J 6 bases; bases outside gene matches: 9. Germline-derived CDR1 and CDR2 are KGHSH and LQKENI. The sample originates from a study of T cell responses to AZD1222 COVID-19 vaccine. Study-wide results and caveats: Spike-spanning, vaccine-associated CD4 TCRs were dominant at 160-218 and 743-854.

This receptor was obtained from an adult who received the AZD1222 COVID-19 vaccine. The rearrangement links TRBV18 to TRBJ1-2; 8 positions agree with TRBD1. The sequences come from peripheral blood, collected 28 days after the second AZD1222 dose. Here the CDR3 DNA reads TGTGCCAGCTCACCCCCCTTCAGGGGGCTAAATGGCTACACCTTC. Residues: CASSPPFRGLNGYTF.